These T cell receptor beta chains were read from a single sample in a study of shared clonotypes between healthy human individuals. Sequencing was performed with immunoSEQ multiplex PCR; in TCRdb, only in-frame clones are kept and a portion is missing. The table includes fewer than 1 million clones, roughly 96% detected once. The sequencing sample was made of naive CD8+ T cells sorted from blood. These receptors were taken from a man aged 25 to 40 in good health. Each CDR3 is given with its conserved first and last residue. D genes are given only for firm matches. Not every row has a clone size; where given, it reads once, few, many or a size class.

D,size,J,length,V,DNA,CDR3
TRBD1,NA,TRBJ1-4,13,TRBV7-9,TGTGCCAGCGGCGGGACAGGGGATGAAAAACTGTTTTTT,CASGGTGDEKLFF
NA,NA,TRBJ2-7,13,TRBV2,TGTGCCGCCTCTGAAGGTCCCAGCGTCGAGCAGTACTTC,CAASEGPSVEQYF
TRBD2,once,TRBJ2-7,17,TRBV27,TGTGCCAGCAGTCCAAGACCCCCGGGACTAGGTACCTACGAGCAGTACTTC,CASSPRPPGLGTYEQYF
TRBD2,NA,TRBJ2-1,19,TRBV2,TGTGCCAGCATAAAGACTAGCGGGAGCTATCGGCACTCCTACAATGAGCAGTTCTTC,CASIKTSGSYRHSYNEQFF
NA,NA,TRBJ2-7,11,TRBV9,TGTGCCAGCAGCTCGGGACTGGAGCAGTACTTC,CASSSGLEQYF
NA,NA,TRBJ2-7,11,TRBV30,TGTGCCTGGGACCAGGGATACGAGCAGTACTTC,CAWDQGYEQYF
TRBD2,once,TRBJ2-3,15,TRBV29-1,TGCAGCGTTGAAGATCGGGGGGGCAGAACAGATACGCAGTATTTT,CSVEDRGGRTDTQYF
NA,NA,TRBJ1-2,13,TRBV9,TGTGCCAGCAGCGTAGTGGGGGCAAGTCGCTACACCTTC,CASSVVGASRYTF
TRBD2,NA,TRBJ2-5,15,TRBV19,TGTGCCAGTAGTGTTAGCGGGAGGCTACAAGAGACCCAGTACTTC,CASSVSGRLQETQYF
NA,NA,TRBJ2-1,15,TRBV19,TGTGCCAGTAGTATTATAGGGTCGGGGTACAATGAGCAGTTCTTC,CASSIIGSGYNEQFF
TRBD1,NA,TRBJ1-5,16,TRBV6-6,TGTGCCAGCAGATACACATCGGGACAGGGTTATCAGCCCCAGCATTTT,CASRYTSGQGYQPQHF
NA,NA,TRBJ2-7,11,TRBV30,TGTGCCTGGAGTGAGTTATACGAGCAGTACTTC,CAWSELYEQYF
TRBD1,NA,TRBJ1-4,14,TRBV11-2,TGTGCCAGCAGCTTAGGTACAGGGGGCGAAAAACTGTTTTTT,CASSLGTGGEKLFF
NA,once,TRBJ2-7,16,TRBV7-8,TGTGCCAGCAGCTTACAAATGGGGATTATTCCCCTCGAGCAGTACTTC,CASSLQMGIIPLEQYF
NA,NA,TRBJ1-5,13,TRBV27,TGTGCCAGCAGTTTCCTCAGCAATCAGCCCCAGCATTTT,CASSFLSNQPQHF
TRBD1,NA,TRBJ2-7,14,TRBV28,TGTGCCAGCAGGAAGACAGGGAAGTCCTACGAGCAGTACTTC,CASRKTGKSYEQYF
TRBD2,NA,TRBJ2-2,14,TRBV19,TGTGCCAGTACGAGACTAGCCTACACCGGGGAGCTGTTTTTT,CASTRLAYTGELFF
NA,NA,TRBJ2-2,15,TRBV4-1,TGCGCCAGCAGCCATGTGGGGACGAACACCGGGGAGCTGTTTTTT,CASSHVGTNTGELFF
TRBD2,NA,TRBJ2-7,16,TRBV5-1,TGCGCCAGCAGCTTGGAACTAGCGGGAGGGCCGGAAGAGCAGTACTTC,CASSLELAGGPEEQYF
NA,NA,TRBJ1-1,15,TRBV28,TGTGCCAGCAGTCTCAGGACAGTATGGAACACTGAAGCTTTCTTT,CASSLRTVWNTEAFF
TRBD2,NA,TRBJ2-1,18,TRBV9,TGTGCCAGCAGCGTAGTAGGGGGTAGACTAGCGGTTAACAATGAGCAGTTCTTC,CASSVVGGRLAVNNEQFF
NA,NA,TRBJ2-2,15,TRBV6-1,TGTGCCAGCAGTGACTTCGGGGACAACACCGGGGAGCTGTTTTTT,CASSDFGDNTGELFF
NA,NA,TRBJ2-2,16,TRBV7-6,TGTGCCAGCAGCCTCCTGGCGGAGGGGTATTCCGGGGAGCTGTTTTTT,CASSLLAEGYSGELFF
TRBD1,once,TRBJ2-3,16,TRBV2,TGTGCCAGCAGTGAAGCTGGGACAGGGGTGACAGATACGCAGTATTTT,CASSEAGTGVTDTQYF
TRBD2,NA,TRBJ2-1,17,TRBV7-9,TGTGCCAGCAGCCCCCCGGCTAGCGGGAGTTCTTACAATGAGCAGTTCTTC,CASSPPASGSSYNEQFF
TRBD1,NA,TRBJ2-7,15,TRBV11-2,TGTGCCAGCAGCTTAGCGACAGGGGGACTCTACGAGCAGTACTTC,CASSLATGGLYEQYF
NA,NA,TRBJ2-7,13,TRBV19,TGTGCCAGTAGTATTCAGGCGTTTTCCGAGCAGTACTTC,CASSIQAFSEQYF
TRBD2,NA,TRBJ2-5,16,TRBV5-6,TGTGCCAGCAGCGCACTAGCGGGGGCCACCCAAGAGACCCAGTACTTC,CASSALAGATQETQYF
NA,NA,TRBJ2-7,13,TRBV27,TGTGCCAGCAGGGGTTCGGGAGACTACGAGCAGTACTTC,CASRGSGDYEQYF
TRBD1,once,TRBJ2-1,19,TRBV2,TGTGCCAGCCGAAACGCCAGAGGGAGACCGGGACAGGTTTACAATGAGCAGTTCTTC,CASRNARGRPGQVYNEQFF
TRBD1,NA,TRBJ2-1,14,TRBV6-6,TGTGCCAGCAGTTTCATCCGGGACAGGGAGGAGGAATTCTTC,CASSFIRDREEEFF
TRBD1,NA,TRBJ2-7,13,TRBV5-1,TGCGCCAGCAGCTCCGGGACAGCTTACGAGCAGTACTTC,CASSSGTAYEQYF
NA,NA,TRBJ1-1,14,TRBV5-1,TGCGCCAGCAGCTTTCAGGGGTGGAACACTGAAGCTTTCTTT,CASSFQGWNTEAFF
TRBD2,once,TRBJ2-7,13,TRBV28,TGTGCCAGCAGTTTGGGGACTAACTACGAGCAGTACTTC,CASSLGTNYEQYF
NA,NA,TRBJ2-2,15,TRBV7-9,TGTGCCAGCAGCCCCCCGGGTGGGGCCACCGGGGAGCTGTTTTTT,CASSPPGGATGELFF
TRBD2,NA,TRBJ2-7,18,TRBV4-1,TGCGCCAGCAGCCAAGTTCTGACTAGCGGGGGTTCATACTACGAGCAGTACTTC,CASSQVLTSGGSYYEQYF
TRBD2,NA,TRBJ2-3,16,TRBV28,TGTGCCAGCAGTTTATCCCTAGCGGCTAGCACAGATACGCAGTATTTT,CASSLSLAASTDTQYF
TRBD1,NA,TRBJ2-7,15,TRBV7-6,TGTGCCAGCAGCCCCGGGACAGGCTTCTCCTACGAGCAGTACTTC,CASSPGTGFSYEQYF
NA,NA,TRBJ2-1,15,TRBV19,TGTGCCAGTAGTATATCAGGTTGGTCCTACAATGAGCAGTTCTTC,CASSISGWSYNEQFF
NA,NA,TRBJ2-1,16,TRBV15,TGTGCCACCAGCAGAGATATCACAAGCTCCTACAATGAGCAGTTCTTC,CATSRDITSSYNEQFF
TRBD1,NA,TRBJ2-1,17,TRBV9,TGTGCCAGCAGCCCATACTCCCGGGACAGGGTCGGCAATGAGCAGTTCTTC,CASSPYSRDRVGNEQFF
TRBD2,NA,TRBJ2-3,19,TRBV27,TGTGCCAGCAGGTTGGGTGGACTAGCGGGAGGCCGAGACACAGATACGCAGTATTTT,CASRLGGLAGGRDTDTQYF
NA,NA,TRBJ1-1,13,TRBV9,TGTGCCAGCAGCGTACTGATGAACACTGAAGCTTTCTTT,CASSVLMNTEAFF
TRBD1,NA,TRBJ2-7,15,TRBV9,TGTGCCAGCAGCGTAGTGGGGACAGGGGAATACGAGCAGTACTTC,CASSVVGTGEYEQYF
TRBD1,NA,TRBJ1-2,18,TRBV27,TGTGCCAGCAGTTTATCCGGACAGGGCCCTATTCTACCCGATGGCTACACCTTC,CASSLSGQGPILPDGYTF
NA,NA,TRBJ2-7,13,TRBV11-1,TGTGCCAGCAGTGTGGACAAAACCTACGAGCAGTACTTC,CASSVDKTYEQYF
NA,NA,TRBJ2-7,13,TRBV5-1,TGCGCCAGCAGCTTGACGGTTGCCTACGAGCAGTACTTC,CASSLTVAYEQYF
NA,NA,TRBJ1-2,11,TRBV28,TGTGCCAGCAGTAGAAACTATGGCTACACCTTC,CASSRNYGYTF
NA,NA,TRBJ2-7,14,TRBV10-1,TGCGCCAGCAGTGAGTTACAGGGTTCCTACGAGCAGTACTTC,CASSELQGSYEQYF
NA,NA,TRBJ2-7,14,TRBV11-2,TGTGCCAGCAGCTTTGGCAGCTTCTCCTACGAGCAGTACTTC,CASSFGSFSYEQYF